This passage covers 27 T cell receptor beta chains from one sample sequenced in a study of molecular identifiers for immune sequencing clone quantification. TCRdb processed the PCR reads anew with MiXCR; each CDR3 protein has one entry. The table includes approximately 670,000 distinct CDR3 sequences, 20% detected once. Sequenced: naive CD8+ T cells from blood, with Jurkat cell RNA spiked in. Subset given: FACS-sorted CD8+CD4-CCR7+CD45RA+ naive T cells. The receptors come from a human donor in good health. Some libraries in this study had Jurkat cell RNA spiked in.

The table lists this clonotype with a few counts. The V gene is TRBV2, the J gene TRBJ2-7, with D perhaps matching TRBD1 (5 bases). Germline values: CDR1 SNHLY, CDR2 FYNNEI. The CDR3 is 16 residues long. The V end was cut by 7 bases, the J end by 2 bases, with 21 bases between. The CDR3 loop reads CASTPNGAGRAYEQYF. CDR3 in DNA: TGTGCCAGCACCCCGAATGGGGCAGGTCGTGCCTACGAGCAGTACTTC.

This clonotype was detected ten times or more. V usage is TRBV19 and J usage is TRBJ2-2; D unresolved. CDR1 is LNHDA and CDR2 is SQIVND in the germline V gene (reference sequence). This CDR3 comprises 15 residues. The V end was cut by 7 bases, the J end by 6 bases, with 18 bases between. This chain's CDR3 is CASNRWDSRAGELFF. In DNA, the CDR3 is TGTGCCAGTAACCGGTGGGATTCCCGTGCCGGGGAGCTGTTTTTT.

Points on this clonotype: A much bigger clone sits one base away, suggesting this may be a read error. No conserved phenylalanine or tryptophan is present at the end of the CDR3, so a read error is the likely explanation. This chain connects TRBV28 to TRBJ1-5, with D unresolved. The V end lost 3 bases, the J end lost 6 bases, and 9 bases lay between the germline ends. This CDR3 comprises 13 residues. The germline gives CDR1 MDHEN, CDR2 SYDVKM. For the CDR3, the DNA is TGTGCCAGCAGTTTTAGGTCGAGTCAGCCCCAGCATTTG. Translated, it gives CASSFRSSQPQHL.

This clonotype was counted at least ten times. The V and J genes are TRBV2 and TRBJ2-3, with D perhaps matching TRBD2 (6 bases). The CDR3 has 14 amino acids. V gave up 7 bases and J gave up 2 bases, with 13 bases separating them. CDR1 and CDR2 from the germline V gene are SNHLY and FYNNEI. The CDR3 loop is CASKLGLYTDTQYF. In DNA, the CDR3 is TGTGCCAGCAAGCTGGGACTTTACACAGATACGCAGTATTTT.

This clonotype was counted at least ten times. The V and J genes are TRBV7-8 and TRBJ2-2; the D is unclear. CDR3 size: 14 residues. V was trimmed by 1 base and J by 1 base, leaving 4 bases between them. Germline assignment: CDR1 SGHVS and CDR2 FQNEAQ. The CDR3 loop is CASSLDVNTGELFF. CDR3 sequence (DNA): TGTGCCAGCAGCTTAGACGTGAACACCGGGGAGCTGTTTTTT.

This clonotype was recorded many times. This CDR3 is CASSYLDGSYNEQFF. CDR3 nucleotides: TGTGCCAGCAGTTACCTGGACGGGAGTTACAATGAGCAGTTCTTC. J is TRBJ2-1 and V is TRBV6-5; TRBD2 might be the D (6 bases). From germline, CDR1 is MNHEY and CDR2 SVGAGI. This CDR3 has 15 amino acids. V lost 2 bases and J lost 4, with 12 bases in between.

This clonotype was seen at least ten times. The chain carries TRBV13 and TRBJ1-2, with D unresolved. Germline loops: CDR1 PRHDT, CDR2 FYEKMQ (reference sequence). V was trimmed by 5 bases and J by 2 bases, leaving 6 bases between them. The CDR3 length is 12 residues. Here the CDR3 reads CASSGQNYGYTF. The CDR3, as DNA: TGTGCCAGCAGCGGGCAGAACTATGGCTACACCTTC.

This clonotype was counted many times. The rearrangement joins TRBV30 to TRBJ2-1; TRBD2 might be the D (5 bases). The length of the CDR3 is 13 residues. Germline lookup yields CDR1 GTSNPN and CDR2 SVGIG (reference sequence). V shed 3 bases and J shed 4 bases, with 10 bases lying between them. CDR3 residues: CAWRIALYNEQFF. The DNA for the CDR3 is TGTGCCTGGAGGATAGCGCTGTACAATGAGCAGTTCTTC. The whole variable domain, filled in from reference TRBV30 and TRBJ2-1, reads SQTIHQWPATLVQPVGSPLSLECTVEGTSNPNLYWYRQAAGRGLQLLFYSVGIGQISSEVPQNLSASRPQDRQFILSSKKLLLSDSGFYLCAWRIALYNEQFFGPGTRLTVL.

This clonotype was detected ten times or more. The CDR3: CASSPKGDFRNTIYF. The CDR3 coding sequence is TGTGCCAGCAGTCCAAAGGGAGACTTTAGAAACACCATATATTTT. The rearrangement joins TRBV27 to TRBJ1-3; D not certain. Germline CDR1 reads MNHEY; CDR2 reads SMNVEV (reference sequence). The V end was cut by 5 bases, the J end by 5 bases, with 16 bases between. CDR3 length: 15 residues.

The table lists this clonotype with many counts. The J gene is TRBJ2-5, the V gene TRBV7-2; 9 nucleotides align to TRBD2. The V segment lost 4 bases and the J segment 1 base; nucleotides outside the gene matches: 7. Germline assignment: CDR1 SGHTA and CDR2 FQGNSA. The CDR3 is made up of 16 amino acids. CDR3 residues: CASSSWTSAPQETQYF. The CDR3 DNA reads as TGTGCCAGCAGCTCCTGGACTAGCGCTCCCCAAGAGACCCAGTACTTC.

To note about this clonotype: Since a much larger clone is just one base distant, this may be a read error. The V gene is TRBV7-9, the J gene TRBJ1-5; TRBD1 is a possible D gene (6 bases). Germline V CDR1 and CDR2: SEHNR, FQNEAQ (reference sequence). The V gene lost 1 base and the J gene lost 2 bases, with 15 bases spanning the gap. The CDR3 length is 17 residues. The CDR3 DNA sequence: TGTGCCAGCAGCTTAGTTTTGGCAGGGGCTGGCAATCAGCCCCAGCATTTT. This gives the protein CASSLVLAGAGNQPQHF.

This clonotype occurred many times. The genes are TRBV11-2 and TRBJ2-7; D gene uncertain. V was shortened by 7 bases and J by 3 bases, with 7 bases between the two germline ends. The CDR3 extends over 11 amino acids. Germline CDR1 and CDR2: SGHAT and FQNNGV. CDR3 in DNA: TGTGCCAGCAAAGGGTACTACGAGCAGTACTTC. Translated: CASKGYYEQYF.

This clonotype has at least ten counts. This chain connects TRBV4-1 to TRBJ2-3; TRBD2 aligns across 9 bases. CDR3 length: 15 residues. Germline V gives CDR1 MGHRA, CDR2 YSYEKL. V was clipped by 5 bases and J by 5 bases; unmatched bases: 8. CDR3 residues: CASSLRAGGQDTQYF. DNA of the CDR3: TGCGCCAGCAGCTTGCGAGCGGGGGGTCAAGATACGCAGTATTTT.

This chain uses TRBV19 with TRBJ1-5; a weak D match, TRBD1 (5 bases). Between the trimmed V and J ends, which lost 5 bases and 7 bases, there was a span of 21 bases. CDR1 is LNHDA and CDR2 is SQIVND in the germline V gene (reference sequence). This CDR3 has 16 amino acids. CDR3 nucleotide sequence: TGTGCCAGTAGTTCTCCCCGGGGCCCCGATTCACAGCCCCAGCATTTT. Its translation is CASSSPRGPDSQPQHF.

The chain links TRBV4-3 to TRBJ1-3; D possibly corresponds to TRBD1 (5 bases). This CDR3 is built from 18 residues. CDR1 is LGHNA, CDR2 YSLEER, per germline. With 0 bases removed from V and 0 bases from J, the gap between germline ends came to 15 bases. The CDR3 loop reads CASSQDEAGKSSGNTIYF. CDR3 nucleotide sequence: TGCGCCAGCAGCCAAGATGAGGCAGGGAAAAGCTCTGGAAACACCATATATTTT.

This sequence joins TRBV12-3 or TRBV12-4 and TRBJ1-1; D may be TRBD1 (5 bases). CDR3 length: 14 amino acids. With 5 bases removed from V and 2 bases from J, the gap between germline ends came to 12 bases. The CDR3 sequence: CASSMTAKNTEAFF. In DNA, the CDR3 is TGTGCCAGCAGTATGACAGCAAAAAACACTGAAGCTTTCTTT.

J is TRBJ2-5 and V is TRBV7-9; a weak D match, TRBD1 (6 bases). V dropped 4 bases and J dropped 5 bases, with 17 bases sitting between them. Germline V gene lookup returns CDR1 SEHNR and CDR2 FQNEAQ (reference sequence). The CDR3 has 15 amino acids. DNA for the CDR3: TGTGCCAGCAGCTCGACAAACAGGGCTAGGGAGACCCAGTACTTC. The encoded protein is CASSSTNRARETQYF. Complete variable domain (other parts from reference TRBV7-9 and TRBJ2-5): DTGVSQNPRHKITKRGQNVTFRCDPISEHNRLYWYRQTLGQGPEFLTYFQNEAQLEKSRLLSDRFSAERPKGSFSTLEIQRTEQGDSAMYLCASSSTNRARETQYFGPGTRLLVL.

The table lists this clonotype with many counts. The rearrangement links TRBV12-3 or TRBV12-4 to TRBJ2-7; D gene uncertain. Trimming removed 3 bases at V and 4 bases at J, with 10 bases between. The CDR3 contains 13 residues. CDR3 loop: CASSFEPKYEQYF. The CDR3 DNA reads TGTGCCAGCAGTTTTGAGCCAAAATACGAGCAGTACTTC.

In regard to this clonotype: A much larger clone differs by one base, so this may be a read error. The V and J genes are TRBV28 and TRBJ2-7; 8 bases fit TRBD1. This CDR3 is 12 amino acids long. V lost 4 bases to trimming and J lost 9 bases; unmatched junction nucleotides: 5. Germline V gene data show CDR1 as MDHEN and CDR2 as SYDVKM. The CDR3 spells CASSWTGFGQYF. CDR3 nucleotides: TGTGCCAGCAGTTGGACAGGGTTCGGGCAGTACTTC.

There are many counts of this clonotype. The CDR3 is CSARDTAGLDYNEQFF. The CDR3 coding sequence is TGCAGTGCTAGAGATACAGCGGGGTTAGATTACAATGAGCAGTTCTTC. The J gene is TRBJ2-1, the V gene TRBV20-1, with 7 bases aligning to TRBD2. Germline CDR1 DFQATT, CDR2 SNEGSKA (reference sequence). The CDR3 loop spans 16 amino acids. After removal of 0 bases from V and 4 bases from J, the junction contained 9 bases not matched to a gene.

The gene calls are TRBV30 and TRBJ1-1; the D gene is possibly TRBD1 (5 bases). Trimming stripped 2 bases from V and 7 bases from J, with 29 bases between. CDR3 length: 18 amino acids. Germline V gives CDR1 GTSNPN, CDR2 SVGIG (reference sequence). The chain's CDR3 is CAWSPGTKRDSEDLEAFF. Written as DNA, the CDR3 is TGTGCCTGGAGTCCCGGGACTAAAAGGGACTCGGAGGACCTTGAAGCTTTCTTT.

This clonotype was observed a handful of times. The rearrangement joins TRBV15 to TRBJ2-7; D not certain. The CDR3 runs 13 residues. Germline CDR1 and CDR2: LNHNV and YYDKDF (reference sequence). V was clipped by 0 bases and J by 4 bases, with 7 bases between them. CDR3 DNA: TGTGCCACCAGCAGAGATTTGGAGTACGAGCAGTACTTC. This gives the protein CATSRDLEYEQYF.

This clonotype showed up many times. This chain joins TRBV14 and TRBJ1-1; D gene uncertain. The CDR3 has 15 residues. V dropped 0 bases and J dropped 4 bases, with 12 bases sitting between them. Germline values: CDR1 SGHDN, CDR2 FVKESK. CDR3 in DNA: TGTGCCAGCAGCCAAGATAAAGAACGGGGCACTGAAGCTTTCTTT. Encoded protein: CASSQDKERGTEAFF.

As regards this clonotype: This CDR3 is missing its conserved last phenylalanine or tryptophan, likely due to a read error. This chain uses TRBV24-1 with TRBJ1-1; D is unclear. Looked up from germline, CDR1 is KGHDR and CDR2 is SFDVKD. The CDR3 sequence is 13 residues long. Between the trimmed V and J ends, which lost 8 bases and 1 base, there was a span of 10 bases. CDR3 region: CATKLSSNTEAFL. Written as DNA, the CDR3 is TGTGCCACCAAACTCTCCTCGAACACTGAAGCTTTCCTT.

This clonotype was seen repeatedly, ten times or more. This chain connects TRBV4-1 to TRBJ2-7, with no clear D. The germline V gene has CDR1 MGHRA and CDR2 YSYEKL. The CDR3 is 11 amino acids. Trimming stripped 0 bases from V and 6 bases from J, with 3 bases between. CDR3 coding DNA: TGCGCCAGCAGCCAAGAAAGCGAGCAGTACTTC. Translated: CASSQESEQYF.

This clonotype was counted at least ten times. This CDR3 reads CASSLAGSGYNEQFF. CDR3 coding DNA: TGTGCCAGCAGCCTAGCGGGATCTGGCTACAATGAGCAGTTCTTC. The genes are TRBV12-3 or TRBV12-4 and TRBJ2-1; 9 nucleotides align to TRBD2. V trimming: 6 bases; J trimming: 3 bases; junction bases outside the gene matches: 6. This CDR3 spans 15 amino acids.

This clonotype has a count of ten or more. The chain employs TRBV9 and TRBJ2-3; maybe TRBD2 (5 bases). The V gene lost 4 bases and the J gene lost 6 bases, with 21 bases spanning the gap. The length of the CDR3 is 16 residues. Per the germline V gene, CDR1 is SGDLS and CDR2 is YYNGEE. CDR3 loop: CASSPTAGWTGDTQYF. In DNA form, the CDR3 reads TGTGCCAGCAGCCCGACGGCGGGCTGGACCGGTGATACGCAGTATTTT.